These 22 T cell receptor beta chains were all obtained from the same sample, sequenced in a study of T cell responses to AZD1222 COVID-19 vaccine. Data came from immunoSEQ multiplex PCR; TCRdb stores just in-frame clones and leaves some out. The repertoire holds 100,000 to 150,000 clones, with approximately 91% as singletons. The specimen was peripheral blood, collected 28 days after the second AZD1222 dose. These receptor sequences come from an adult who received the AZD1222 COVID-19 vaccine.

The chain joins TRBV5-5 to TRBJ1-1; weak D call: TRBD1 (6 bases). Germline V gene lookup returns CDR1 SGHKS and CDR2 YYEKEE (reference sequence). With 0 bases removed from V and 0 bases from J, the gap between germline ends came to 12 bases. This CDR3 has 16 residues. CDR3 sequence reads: CASSLAAGDMNTEAFF. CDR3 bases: TGTGCCAGCAGCTTGGCGGCGGGGGACATGAACACTGAAGCTTTCTTT. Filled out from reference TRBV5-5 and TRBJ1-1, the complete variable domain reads DAGVTQSPTHLIKTRGQQVTLRCSPISGHKSVSWYQQVLGQGPQFIFQYYEKEERGRGNFPDRFSARQFPNYSSELNVNALLLGDSALYLCASSLAAGDMNTEAFFGQGTRLTVV.

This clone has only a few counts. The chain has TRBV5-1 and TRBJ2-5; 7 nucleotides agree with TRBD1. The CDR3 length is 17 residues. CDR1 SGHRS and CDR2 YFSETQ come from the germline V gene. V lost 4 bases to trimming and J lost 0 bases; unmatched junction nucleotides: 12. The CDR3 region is CASSTEYRGNYQETQYF. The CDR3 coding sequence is TGCGCCAGCAGCACGGAATACAGGGGTAACTACCAAGAGACCCAGTACTTC.

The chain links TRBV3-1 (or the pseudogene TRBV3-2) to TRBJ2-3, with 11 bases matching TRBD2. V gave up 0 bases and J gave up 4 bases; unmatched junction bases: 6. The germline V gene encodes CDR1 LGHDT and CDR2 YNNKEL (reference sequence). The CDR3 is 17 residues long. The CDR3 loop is CASSQDLAGGKADTQYF. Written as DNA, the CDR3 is TGTGCCAGCAGCCAAGATCTAGCGGGAGGTAAGGCAGATACGCAGTATTTT.

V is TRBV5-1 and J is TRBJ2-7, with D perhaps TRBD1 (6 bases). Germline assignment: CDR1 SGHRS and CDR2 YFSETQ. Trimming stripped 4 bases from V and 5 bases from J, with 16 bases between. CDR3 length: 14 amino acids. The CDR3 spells CASSAKQGTNEQYF. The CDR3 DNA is TGCGCCAGCAGCGCCAAACAGGGTACCAACGAGCAGTACTTC.

CDR3 bases: TGCGCCAGCAGCCACGGAAGCGGGAGGGCCTCCCCCGGGGAGCTGTTTTTT. The encoded protein is CASSHGSGRASPGELFF. The V gene is TRBV4-1, the J gene TRBJ2-2; 10 bases map to TRBD2. In germline, CDR1 is MGHRA, CDR2 YSYEKL. J was trimmed by 6 bases and V by 3 bases; bases with no gene match: 10. The CDR3 has 17 amino acids.

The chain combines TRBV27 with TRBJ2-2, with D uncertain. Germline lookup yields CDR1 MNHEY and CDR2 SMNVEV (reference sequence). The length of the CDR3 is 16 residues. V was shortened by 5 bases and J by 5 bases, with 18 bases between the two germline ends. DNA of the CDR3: TGTGCCAGCAGTAGATCTAGTTGGGGTCGGACCGGGGAGCTGTTTTTT. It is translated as CASSRSSWGRTGELFF.

CDR3 nucleotide sequence: TGTGCCAGCAGCCCCGAGGGGACCTTACTGAACACTGAAGCTTTCTTT. Protein product: CASSPEGTLLNTEAFF. The V and J genes are TRBV7-9 and TRBJ1-1; a weak D match, TRBD1 (5 bases). CDR1 is SEHNR, CDR2 FQNEAQ, per germline (reference sequence). The CDR3 sequence is 16 residues long. V lost 5 bases and J lost 0, with 16 bases in between.

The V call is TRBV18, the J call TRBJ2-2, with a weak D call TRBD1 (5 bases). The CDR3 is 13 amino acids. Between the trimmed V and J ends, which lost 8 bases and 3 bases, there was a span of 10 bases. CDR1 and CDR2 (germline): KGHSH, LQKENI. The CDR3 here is CASTQGYTGELFF. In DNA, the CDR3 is TGTGCCAGCACCCAGGGTTACACCGGGGAGCTGTTTTTT.

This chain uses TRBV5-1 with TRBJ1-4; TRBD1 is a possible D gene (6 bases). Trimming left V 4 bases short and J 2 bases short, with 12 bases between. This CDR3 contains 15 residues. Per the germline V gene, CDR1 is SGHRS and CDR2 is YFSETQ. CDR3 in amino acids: CASSHEQGTNEKLFF. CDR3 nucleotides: TGCGCCAGCAGCCATGAACAGGGTACTAATGAAAAACTGTTTTTT.

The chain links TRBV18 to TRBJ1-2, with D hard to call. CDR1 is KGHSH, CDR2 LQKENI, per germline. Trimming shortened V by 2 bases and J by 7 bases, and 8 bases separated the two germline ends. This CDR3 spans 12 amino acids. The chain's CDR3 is CASSPKFTGYTF. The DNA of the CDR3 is TGTGCCAGCTCACCAAAATTCACTGGCTACACCTTC.

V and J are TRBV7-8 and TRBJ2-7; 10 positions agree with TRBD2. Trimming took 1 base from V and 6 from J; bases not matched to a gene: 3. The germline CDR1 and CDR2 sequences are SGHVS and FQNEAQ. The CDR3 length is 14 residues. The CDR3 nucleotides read TGTGCCAGCAGCTTAGGGTTAGCGGGAGGCGAGCAGTACTTC. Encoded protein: CASSLGLAGGEQYF.

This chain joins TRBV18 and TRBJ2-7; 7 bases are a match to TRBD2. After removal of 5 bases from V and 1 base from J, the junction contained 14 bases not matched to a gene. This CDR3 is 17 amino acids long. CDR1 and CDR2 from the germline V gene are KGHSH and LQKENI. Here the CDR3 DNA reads TGTGCCAGCTCAACACTGATGGCCAGGACTAGTTCCTACGAGCAGTACTTC. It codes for CASSTLMARTSSYEQYF.

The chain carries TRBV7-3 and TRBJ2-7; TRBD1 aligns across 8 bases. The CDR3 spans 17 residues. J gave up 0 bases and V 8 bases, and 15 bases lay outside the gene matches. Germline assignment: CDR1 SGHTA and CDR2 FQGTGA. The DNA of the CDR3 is TGTGCCAGCTTGTACAGGAAGGGCACAGGGGGCTCCTACGAGCAGTACTTC. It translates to CASLYRKGTGGSYEQYF.

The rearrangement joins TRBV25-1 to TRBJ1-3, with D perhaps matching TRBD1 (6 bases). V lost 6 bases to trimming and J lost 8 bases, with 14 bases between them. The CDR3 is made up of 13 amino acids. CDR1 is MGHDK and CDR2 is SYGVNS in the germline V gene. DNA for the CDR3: TGTGCCAGCAGCAGGGGCAGTCTGGACACCATATATTTT. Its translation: CASSRGSLDTIYF.

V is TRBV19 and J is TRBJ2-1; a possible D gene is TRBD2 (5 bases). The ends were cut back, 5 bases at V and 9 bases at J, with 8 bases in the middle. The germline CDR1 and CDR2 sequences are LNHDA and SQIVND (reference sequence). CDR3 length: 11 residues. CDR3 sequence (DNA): TGTGCCAGTAGTCAGGAGGCTGAGCAGTTCTTC. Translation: CASSQEAEQFF.

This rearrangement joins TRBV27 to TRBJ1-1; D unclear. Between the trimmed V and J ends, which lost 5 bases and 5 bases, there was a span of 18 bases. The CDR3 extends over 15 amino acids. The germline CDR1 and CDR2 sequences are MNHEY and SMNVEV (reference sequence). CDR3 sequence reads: CASSPRLPETTEAFF. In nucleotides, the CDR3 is TGTGCCAGCAGTCCGAGACTACCGGAAACTACTGAAGCTTTCTTT.

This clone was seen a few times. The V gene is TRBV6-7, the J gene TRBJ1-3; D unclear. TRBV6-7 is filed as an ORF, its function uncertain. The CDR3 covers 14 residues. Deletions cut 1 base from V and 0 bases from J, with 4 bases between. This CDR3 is CASSYFRSGNTIYF. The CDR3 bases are TGTGCCAGCAGTTACTTTCGCTCTGGAAACACCATATATTTT.

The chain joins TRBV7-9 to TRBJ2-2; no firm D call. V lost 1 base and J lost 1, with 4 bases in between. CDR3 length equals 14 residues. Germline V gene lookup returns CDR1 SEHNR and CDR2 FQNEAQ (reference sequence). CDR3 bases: TGTGCCAGCAGCTTAGAACAGAACACCGGGGAGCTGTTTTTT. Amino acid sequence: CASSLEQNTGELFF.

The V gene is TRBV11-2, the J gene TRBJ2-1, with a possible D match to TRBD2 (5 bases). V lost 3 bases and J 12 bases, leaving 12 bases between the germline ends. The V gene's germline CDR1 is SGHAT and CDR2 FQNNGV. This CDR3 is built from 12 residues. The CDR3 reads CASSLAGGAQFF. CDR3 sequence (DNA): TGTGCCAGCAGCTTGGCTGGAGGAGCGCAGTTCTTC.

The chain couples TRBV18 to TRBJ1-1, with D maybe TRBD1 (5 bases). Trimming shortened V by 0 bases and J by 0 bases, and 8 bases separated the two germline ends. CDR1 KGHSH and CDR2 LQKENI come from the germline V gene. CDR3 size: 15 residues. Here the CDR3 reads CASSPPPGLNTEAFF. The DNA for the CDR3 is TGTGCCAGCTCACCACCACCAGGGTTGAACACTGAAGCTTTCTTT.

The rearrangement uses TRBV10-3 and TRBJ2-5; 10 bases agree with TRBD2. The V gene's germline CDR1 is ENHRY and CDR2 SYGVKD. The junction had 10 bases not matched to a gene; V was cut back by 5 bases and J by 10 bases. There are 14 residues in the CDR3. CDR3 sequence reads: CAISSGGVRVDQYF. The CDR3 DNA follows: TGTGCCATCAGTAGCGGGGGGGTTCGTGTGGACCAGTACTTC.

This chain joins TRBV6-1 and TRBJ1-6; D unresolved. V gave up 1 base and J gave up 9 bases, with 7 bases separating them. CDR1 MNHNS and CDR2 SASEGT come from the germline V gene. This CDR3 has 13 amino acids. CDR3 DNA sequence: TGTGCCAGCAGTGAAGTTGTGTTTTCACCCCTCCACTTT. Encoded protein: CASSEVVFSPLHF.